The 10 T cell receptor beta chains in this list originate from one sample, sequenced in a study of metastatic and nonmetastatic thyroid tumors. TCRdb re-called the PCR reads with MiXCR. The repertoire has approximately 20,000 clones, 10% to 15% of them found once; the top ten carry approximately 25%. Before thyroid surgery, none of the patients had received any treatment. Input material: blood. These TCRs come from a female donor with papillary thyroid cancer or a benign thyroid nodule (not recorded which). Some clones in this sample may be carry-over from other donors' samples.

This clone was recorded many times. The chain uses TRBV30 and TRBJ2-7; D is perhaps TRBD2 (6 bases). Trimming removed 0 bases at V and 7 bases at J, with 19 bases between. Germline V gives CDR1 GTSNPN, CDR2 SVGIG (reference sequence). This CDR3 has 15 residues. Here the CDR3 reads CAWSVPPGGVWEQYF. In nucleotides, the CDR3 is TGTGCCTGGAGTGTACCGCCCGGAGGGGTGTGGGAGCAGTACTTC.

The chain carries TRBV6-2 or TRBV6-3 and TRBJ1-5; TRBD1 might be the D (5 bases). This CDR3 comprises 14 residues. CDR1 and CDR2 (germline): MNHEY, SVGEGT. Trimming took 2 bases from V and 7 from J, leaving 12 bases between them. CDR3 DNA: TGTGCCAGCAGTTACCGGGCAGGGAGACAGCCCCAGCATTTT. It yields the protein CASSYRAGRQPQHF.

The table lists this clone with many counts. A much larger clonotype is one base distant, so this may be a read error. The same CDR3 arises from other DNA sequences in this sample as well. V and J are TRBV7-2 and TRBJ1-1; D is perhaps TRBD1 (5 bases). Trimming shortened V by 4 bases and J by 2 bases, and 8 bases separated the two germline ends. This CDR3 comprises 13 residues. The germline CDR1 and CDR2 sequences are SGHTA and FQGNSA. In nucleotides, the CDR3 is TGTGCCAGCAGCTCAGGGAGAAACACTGAAGCTTTCTTT. It is translated as CASSSGRNTEAFF.

On this clone itself: This is likely a read error, given that the CDR3 carries no conserved phenylalanine or tryptophan at its end. The V gene is TRBV6-2 or TRBV6-3, the J gene TRBJ1-5, with TRBD1 as a possible D gene (5 bases). Trimming left V 2 bases short and J 1 base short, with 15 bases between. CDR3 size: 17 residues. Germline CDR1 is MNHEY and CDR2 is SVGEGT. The CDR3 here is CASSYGAGGVSNQPQHL. CDR3 in DNA: TGTGCCAGCAGTTACGGAGCGGGGGGAGTAAGCAATCAGCCCCAGCATCTT.

V is TRBV7-2 and J is TRBJ2-3; unclear D gene. CDR3 length: 13 amino acids. Trimming removed 8 bases from V and 3 bases from J, with 12 bases in between. Per the germline V gene, CDR1 is SGHTA and CDR2 is FQGNSA. The CDR3 coding sequence is TGTGCCAGCTGGGTGGGGTCGACAGATACGCAGTATTTT. This translates into CASWVGSTDTQYF.

This clone occurred many times. The chain combines TRBV7-2 with TRBJ1-6; D not certain. Germline V gene sequence: CDR1 SGHTA, CDR2 FQGNSA. Trimming shortened V by 2 bases and J by 3 bases, and 17 bases separated the two germline ends. The CDR3 has 18 amino acids. The CDR3 sequence is CASSLSLAGQYYNSPLHF. DNA for the CDR3: TGTGCCAGCAGCTTATCCTTGGCTGGTCAGTACTATAATTCACCCCTCCACTTT.

This clone was seen more than once but under ten times. This chain connects TRBV6-4 to TRBJ2-3; no firm D call. Germline CDR1 and CDR2: MRHNA and SNTAGT. V gave up 0 bases and J gave up 6 bases, with 16 bases separating them. There are 16 residues in the CDR3. The CDR3 is CASSDSELERTDTQYF. For the CDR3, the DNA is TGTGCCAGCAGTGACTCGGAACTGGAAAGGACGGATACGCAGTATTTT.

This clone appeared many times. The chain uses TRBV11-2 and TRBJ1-5; 11 bases map to TRBD1. Germline V gene sequence: CDR1 SGHAT, CDR2 FQNNGV. V lost 4 bases to trimming and J lost 7 bases; unmatched junction nucleotides: 3. This CDR3 is built from 14 residues. The CDR3 spells CASSSGTGGQPQHF. CDR3 in DNA: TGTGCCAGCAGCTCCGGGACAGGGGGACAGCCCCAGCATTTT.

This clone came up many times. The chain combines TRBV7-9 with TRBJ1-1; D possibly corresponds to TRBD1 (5 bases). V dropped 6 bases and J dropped 6 bases, with 14 bases sitting between them. Germline CDR1 SEHNR, CDR2 FQNEAQ (reference sequence). The CDR3 sequence is 13 residues long. In DNA form, the CDR3 reads TGTGCCAGCAGTTCAGAGGGACTTTCTGAAGCTTTCTTT. It codes for CASSSEGLSEAFF.

Ten or more counts support this clone. The chain employs TRBV2 and TRBJ2-5; D possibly matches TRBD1 or TRBD2 (8 bases each). In germline, CDR1 is SNHLY, CDR2 FYNNEI. This CDR3 has 15 residues. V dropped 11 bases and J dropped 2 bases, with 21 bases sitting between them. The CDR3 nucleotides read TGTGCCTCCCAGGGGGCGGGGGGCCTTCAAGAGACCCAGTACTTC. Protein product: CASQGAGGLQETQYF.